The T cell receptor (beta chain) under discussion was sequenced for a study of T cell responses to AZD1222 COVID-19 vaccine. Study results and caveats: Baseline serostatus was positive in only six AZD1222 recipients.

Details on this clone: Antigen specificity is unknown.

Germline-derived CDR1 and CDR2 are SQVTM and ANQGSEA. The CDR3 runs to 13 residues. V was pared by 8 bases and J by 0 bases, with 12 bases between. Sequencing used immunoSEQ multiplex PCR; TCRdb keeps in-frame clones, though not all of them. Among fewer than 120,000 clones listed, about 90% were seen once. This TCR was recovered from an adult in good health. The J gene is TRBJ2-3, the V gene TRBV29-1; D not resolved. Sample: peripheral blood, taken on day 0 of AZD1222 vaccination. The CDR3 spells CSSRKPSTDTQYF. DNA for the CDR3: TGCAGCTCGAGAAAACCTAGCACAGATACGCAGTATTTT.